These 11 T cell receptor beta chains were sequenced from one sample in a study of beta chain features in type 1 diabetes. The study reverse transcribed the entire isolated RNA, so it sequenced expressed TCRB transcripts. Clones were sequenced by immunoSEQ multiplex PCR, and TCRdb holds only the in-frame ones, with some missing. Of 250,000 to 350,000 clones in the sample, 9.5% to 12% are singletons; the top ten hold 0.015% to 0.02%. The specimen sequenced was naive CD4+ T cells from blood. The receptors were gathered from a woman aged 25-40 years in good health.

This clone was observed a handful of times. The V gene is TRBV7-2, the J gene TRBJ1-1, with D perhaps TRBD1 (5 bases). CDR1 SGHTA and CDR2 FQGNSA come from the germline V gene. Trimming removed 2 bases from V and 2 bases from J, with 12 bases in between. This CDR3 has 15 amino acids. The CDR3, as DNA: TGTGCCAGCAGCTTACAGGCAGGGATTAACACTGAAGCTTTCTTT. Residues: CASSLQAGINTEAFF.

This clone was picked up a small number of times. This sequence joins TRBV18 and TRBJ2-5; D is perhaps TRBD2 (5 bases). The length of the CDR3 is 14 residues. Per the germline V gene, CDR1 is KGHSH and CDR2 is LQKENI. With 3 bases removed from V and 5 bases from J, the gap between germline ends came to 13 bases. CDR3 coding DNA: TGTGCCAGCTCACCCCAGGAGGCCAGGGAGACCCAGTACTTC. Encoded protein: CASSPQEARETQYF.

This chain links TRBV27 with TRBJ2-7, with 14 bases fitting TRBD2. The V and J ends lost 2 bases and 5 bases, in that order; junction bases with no gene match: 5. Germline V gene lookup returns CDR1 MNHEY and CDR2 SMNVEV (reference sequence). The CDR3 consists of 16 residues. CDR3 protein: CASSLGTSGRIHEQYF. CDR3 sequence (DNA): TGTGCCAGCAGTTTAGGGACTAGCGGGAGAATCCACGAGCAGTACTTC.

The chain uses TRBV29-1 and TRBJ2-3; possibly TRBD1 for D (6 bases). The germline V gene has CDR1 SQVTM and CDR2 ANQGSEA. V was cut by 3 bases and J by 2 bases, with 9 bases left in between. This CDR3 has 13 amino acids. CDR3 residues: CSVEGHHTDTQYF. Here the CDR3 DNA reads TGCAGCGTTGAGGGACACCACACAGATACGCAGTATTTT.

The V call is TRBV2, the J call TRBJ2-7, with 9 bases identical to TRBD2. The germline CDR1 and CDR2 sequences are SNHLY and FYNNEI. There are 15 residues in the CDR3. The junction had 7 bases not matched to a gene; V was cut back by 4 bases and J by 3 bases. As DNA, the CDR3 is TGTGCCAGCAGTGTGTTAGCTAGCGGGAACTACGAGCAGTACTTC. Residues: CASSVLASGNYEQYF.

This clone was detected only a few times. V usage is TRBV7-9 and J usage is TRBJ2-5, with D tentatively TRBD2 (6 bases). V lost 3 bases and J 5 bases, leaving 10 bases between the germline ends. This CDR3 contains 13 residues. Germline lookup yields CDR1 SEHNR and CDR2 FQNEAQ (reference sequence). CDR3 nucleotide sequence: TGTGCCAGCAGCTTTGGCGGGGCCGAGACCCAGTACTTC. This gives the protein CASSFGGAETQYF.

Only a few counts were recorded for this clone. The V call is TRBV9, the J call TRBJ2-1, with D tentatively TRBD2 (6 bases). The CDR3 totals 15 residues. Trimming cost V 0 bases and J 4 bases, with 11 bases left between them. Germline CDR1 and CDR2: SGDLS and YYNGEE. The CDR3: CASSVASGLYNEQFF. The CDR3 DNA reads as TGTGCCAGCAGCGTAGCCAGCGGGCTTTACAATGAGCAGTTCTTC.

The chain recombines TRBV28 with TRBJ2-1; unclear D gene. This CDR3 has 11 residues. V was cut by 2 bases and J by 12 bases, with 8 bases left in between. Germline CDR1 is MDHEN and CDR2 is SYDVKM. CDR3 protein: CASSLVSGQFF. The CDR3 DNA reads as TGTGCCAGCAGTTTAGTGAGTGGGCAGTTCTTC. The full variable domain, rest sourced from reference TRBV28 and TRBJ2-1, is DVKVTQSSRYLVKRTGEKVFLECVQDMDHENMFWYRQDPGLGLRLIYFSYDVKMKEKGDIPEGYSVSREKKERFSLILESASTNQTSMYLCASSLVSGQFFGPGTRLTVL.

The chain links TRBV9 to TRBJ2-7; TRBD2 matches 15 bases. The germline V gene encodes CDR1 SGDLS and CDR2 YYNGEE. After removal of 3 bases from V and 5 bases from J, the junction contained 9 bases not matched to a gene. The CDR3 is 17 residues long. DNA for the CDR3: TGTGCCAGCAGCGCTGGACTAGCGGGAGGGAATAGCAACGAGCAGTACTTC. This gives the protein CASSAGLAGGNSNEQYF.

The chain uses TRBV6-6 and TRBJ2-5; 8 bases line up with TRBD1. Per the germline V gene, CDR1 is MNHNY and CDR2 is SVGAGI (reference sequence). Unmatched junction bases numbered 2, after V lost 9 bases and J lost 5 bases. This CDR3 contains 11 residues. This CDR3 is CASQGAETQYF. Here the CDR3 DNA reads TGTGCCAGTCAGGGGGCGGAGACCCAGTACTTC.

This clone was observed a handful of times. Distinct nucleotide sequences in the sample also encode this CDR3. V gene TRBV18 combines with J gene TRBJ1-1; 7 positions agree with TRBD1. The CDR3 is 13 amino acids. Germline CDR1 and CDR2: KGHSH and LQKENI. V shed 3 bases and J 5 bases; nucleotides not matched to a gene: 3. CDR3 amino acids: CASSPGTATEAFF. Written as DNA, the CDR3 is TGTGCCAGCTCACCTGGGACAGCTACTGAAGCTTTCTTT.